The rows below give T cell receptor beta chains drawn from one sample of a study of brain T cells in children with intractable seizures. Sequenced by immunoSEQ multiplex PCR; TCRdb stores in-frame clones only, minus some. Found here are roughly 110,000 clones, 85% to 95% of them singletons; the top ten hold 3.8%. Sequences were derived from peripheral blood, sampled at surgery. All receptors come from a boy under three years old with hemimegalencephaly and intractable seizures. The CDR3 runs from the conserved cysteine through the conserved F or W. Each record gives: clone size, CDR3 length, D gene, V gene, J gene, CDR3 DNA, CDR3 protein. The D gene is left open where the match is weak. Clone sizes are given selectively: once, few, many, or a class where the clone is expanded.

abundance: -; len: 15; d_gene: -; v_gene: TRBV7-2; j_gene: TRBJ1-5; CDR3nt: TGTGCCAGCAGCTTAGCGCTCCAGGCCAATCAGCCCCAGCATTTT; CDR3aa: CASSLALQANQPQHF
abundance: -; len: 12; d_gene: -; v_gene: TRBV28; j_gene: TRBJ2-3; CDR3nt: TGTGCCAGCCACAGGGCCACAGATACGCAGTATTTT; CDR3aa: CASHRATDTQYF
abundance: -; len: 15; d_gene: -; v_gene: TRBV25-1; j_gene: TRBJ2-3; CDR3nt: TGTGCCAGCAGCCGAGGGGCGGCACCTCGGGATACGCAGTATTTT; CDR3aa: CASSRGAAPRDTQYF
abundance: -; len: 13; d_gene: TRBD1; v_gene: TRBV6-5; j_gene: TRBJ2-1; CDR3nt: TGTGCCAGCAACCGACAGGGGGGGAATGAGCAGTTCTTC; CDR3aa: CASNRQGGNEQFF
abundance: -; len: 14; d_gene: TRBD1; v_gene: TRBV6-5; j_gene: TRBJ1-5; CDR3nt: TGTGCCGGGTCAAGACAGGGGGGAAATCAGCCCCAGCATTTT; CDR3aa: CAGSRQGGNQPQHF
abundance: -; len: 11; d_gene: -; v_gene: TRBV2; j_gene: TRBJ2-7; CDR3nt: TGTGCCAGCAGTGAAACCTACGAGCAGTACTTC; CDR3aa: CASSETYEQYF
abundance: -; len: 13; d_gene: TRBD2; v_gene: TRBV9; j_gene: TRBJ2-7; CDR3nt: TGTGCCAGCGGGACTAGCGGGACCTACGAGCAGTACTTC; CDR3aa: CASGTSGTYEQYF
abundance: -; len: 14; d_gene: TRBD1; v_gene: TRBV2; j_gene: TRBJ2-2; CDR3nt: TGTGCCAGCAGTGAAGTGGGGACAGCCGGGGAGCTGTTTTTT; CDR3aa: CASSEVGTAGELFF
abundance: -; len: 14; d_gene: -; v_gene: TRBV2; j_gene: TRBJ2-5; CDR3nt: TGTGCCAGCAGCAGACAGGATTTGGGGGAGACCCAGTACTTC; CDR3aa: CASSRQDLGETQYF
abundance: -; len: 14; d_gene: TRBD1; v_gene: TRBV6-1; j_gene: TRBJ1-4; CDR3nt: TGTGCCAGCAGTGAAGGGCAGGGGGCTGAAAAACTGTTTTTT; CDR3aa: CASSEGQGAEKLFF
abundance: -; len: 18; d_gene: TRBD2; v_gene: TRBV5-4; j_gene: TRBJ2-3; CDR3nt: TGTGCCAGCAGCGCGGGACTAGGGTTTGGTAACCCCACAGATACGCAGTATTTT; CDR3aa: CASSAGLGFGNPTDTQYF
abundance: -; len: 15; d_gene: TRBD2; v_gene: TRBV7-8; j_gene: TRBJ2-2; CDR3nt: TGTGCCAGCAGTCGTACTAGCGGGAGTGGCGGGGAGCTGTTTTTT; CDR3aa: CASSRTSGSGGELFF
abundance: -; len: 14; d_gene: TRBD1; v_gene: TRBV7-9; j_gene: TRBJ1-1; CDR3nt: TGTGCCAGCAGCTCCGGGACAGGGCACACTGAAGCTTTCTTT; CDR3aa: CASSSGTGHTEAFF
abundance: -; len: 14; d_gene: -; v_gene: TRBV6-5; j_gene: TRBJ2-7; CDR3nt: TGTGCCAGCAGTCCCTGGGCGGGTGCCTACGAGCAGTACTTC; CDR3aa: CASSPWAGAYEQYF
abundance: -; len: 11; d_gene: -; v_gene: TRBV28; j_gene: TRBJ1-1; CDR3nt: TGTGCCAGCAGTCAGCTCCGGGGTGCTTTCTTT; CDR3aa: CASSQLRGAFF
abundance: -; len: 16; d_gene: TRBD1; v_gene: TRBV5-4; j_gene: TRBJ2-4; CDR3nt: TGTGCCAGCAGGGCAGAAGGGGGCGCTGCCAAAAACATTCAGTACTTC; CDR3aa: CASRAEGGAAKNIQYF
abundance: -; len: 14; d_gene: -; v_gene: TRBV5-1; j_gene: TRBJ2-3; CDR3nt: TGCGCCAGCAGCTATTCGACTAAAACAGATACGCAGTATTTT; CDR3aa: CASSYSTKTDTQYF
abundance: -; len: 17; d_gene: TRBD1; v_gene: TRBV14; j_gene: TRBJ2-3; CDR3nt: TGTGCCAGCAGGCCACCGGGACAGGGGACTAGCACAGATACGCAGTATTTT; CDR3aa: CASRPPGQGTSTDTQYF
abundance: -; len: 12; d_gene: -; v_gene: TRBV5-4; j_gene: TRBJ2-7; CDR3nt: TGTGCCAGCAGCTTGGGGGGGTACGAGCAGTACTTC; CDR3aa: CASSLGGYEQYF
abundance: once; len: 17; d_gene: TRBD1; v_gene: TRBV28; j_gene: TRBJ1-5; CDR3nt: TGTGCCAGTCTATCCGGGACAGGGGGTTATAGCAATCAGCCCCAGCATTTT; CDR3aa: CASLSGTGGYSNQPQHF
abundance: -; len: 14; d_gene: TRBD2; v_gene: TRBV28; j_gene: TRBJ2-7; CDR3nt: TGTGCCAGCAGTGTCAGACTAGCCTACTACGAGCAGTACTTC; CDR3aa: CASSVRLAYYEQYF
abundance: -; len: 15; d_gene: TRBD1; v_gene: TRBV2; j_gene: TRBJ1-1; CDR3nt: TGTGCCAGCAGTAAGAACAGGGGCTCGGGCACTGAAGCTTTCTTT; CDR3aa: CASSKNRGSGTEAFF
abundance: -; len: 16; d_gene: TRBD1; v_gene: TRBV6-1; j_gene: TRBJ2-3; CDR3nt: TGTGCCAGCAGTGAACCATCAGGGGGTAGCACAGATACGCAGTATTTT; CDR3aa: CASSEPSGGSTDTQYF
abundance: -; len: 16; d_gene: -; v_gene: TRBV28; j_gene: TRBJ1-6; CDR3nt: TGTGCCAGCAGTTTCGGGCAGCAGTACTATAATTCACCCCTCCACTTT; CDR3aa: CASSFGQQYYNSPLHF
abundance: -; len: 16; d_gene: TRBD2; v_gene: TRBV5-1; j_gene: TRBJ2-3; CDR3nt: TGCGCCAGCAGCTTGGCCCGGGCAGGGAGGGGAGATACGCAGTATTTT; CDR3aa: CASSLARAGRGDTQYF
abundance: once; len: 17; d_gene: -; v_gene: TRBV28; j_gene: TRBJ2-3; CDR3nt: TGTGCCAGCAGTTTTAGTCTGATCGGGTTTCGCACAGATACGCAGTATTTT; CDR3aa: CASSFSLIGFRTDTQYF
abundance: -; len: 16; d_gene: -; v_gene: TRBV27; j_gene: TRBJ2-1; CDR3nt: TGTGCCAGCAGTTTATGGGGGGGCGCAGGGTTAAATGAGCAGTTCTTC; CDR3aa: CASSLWGGAGLNEQFF
abundance: -; len: 17; d_gene: TRBD1; v_gene: TRBV28; j_gene: TRBJ1-2; CDR3nt: TGTGCCAGCAGCCCATATAGGGGGGACAGGGGTCGGTATGGCTACACCTTC; CDR3aa: CASSPYRGDRGRYGYTF
abundance: -; len: 18; d_gene: -; v_gene: TRBV21-1; j_gene: TRBJ2-3; CDR3nt: TGTGCCAGCAGCAAAGTAGGGAAGGAGGGTAGAGGCACAGATACGCAGTATTTT; CDR3aa: CASSKVGKEGRGTDTQYF
abundance: -; len: 17; d_gene: -; v_gene: TRBV21-1; j_gene: TRBJ2-3; CDR3nt: TGTGCCAGCAGCAAAGCGGGCAACTCCCATAGCACAGATACGCAGTATTTT; CDR3aa: CASSKAGNSHSTDTQYF
abundance: few; len: 13; d_gene: TRBD1; v_gene: TRBV4-1; j_gene: TRBJ2-7; CDR3nt: TGCGCCAGCAGCCAAGAGGACAGGTACGAGCAGTACTTC; CDR3aa: CASSQEDRYEQYF
abundance: -; len: 18; d_gene: -; v_gene: TRBV5-1; j_gene: TRBJ1-1; CDR3nt: TGCGCCAGCAGCCTAGGGACTCTCCGGGGGATTATGAACACTGAAGCTTTCTTT; CDR3aa: CASSLGTLRGIMNTEAFF
abundance: -; len: 15; d_gene: TRBD2; v_gene: TRBV7-3; j_gene: TRBJ2-1; CDR3nt: TGTGCCAGCAGCTCGGGACTAGCGGCCTACAATGAGCAGTTCTTC; CDR3aa: CASSSGLAAYNEQFF
abundance: once; len: 12; d_gene: -; v_gene: TRBV12-3/TRBV12-4; j_gene: TRBJ1-2; CDR3nt: TGTGCCAGCAGCCTAGATAACTATGGCTACACCTTC; CDR3aa: CASSLDNYGYTF
abundance: -; len: 16; d_gene: TRBD2; v_gene: TRBV6-2/TRBV6-3; j_gene: TRBJ2-7; CDR3nt: TGTGCCAGCAGTCCCCTTAGTCTAGCGGAGACGGGCGAGCAGTACTTC; CDR3aa: CASSPLSLAETGEQYF
abundance: -; len: 14; d_gene: -; v_gene: TRBV6-4; j_gene: TRBJ1-5; CDR3nt: TGTGCCAGCAGTGACTCGAGGGGGAATCAGCCCCAGCATTTT; CDR3aa: CASSDSRGNQPQHF
abundance: -; len: 16; d_gene: TRBD2; v_gene: TRBV5-4; j_gene: TRBJ2-7; CDR3nt: TGTGCCAGCAGCTTAGGACTAGCGGGGGGACGGGGCGAGCAGTACTTC; CDR3aa: CASSLGLAGGRGEQYF
abundance: -; len: 13; d_gene: -; v_gene: TRBV4-1; j_gene: TRBJ1-2; CDR3nt: TGCGCCAGCAGCCCTTGGGCGGGCTATGGCTACACCTTC; CDR3aa: CASSPWAGYGYTF
abundance: -; len: 13; d_gene: TRBD1; v_gene: TRBV11-2; j_gene: TRBJ1-2; CDR3nt: TGTGCCAGCAGCTTAGATGACAGGGTTGGCTACACCTTC; CDR3aa: CASSLDDRVGYTF
abundance: -; len: 14; d_gene: TRBD1; v_gene: TRBV25-1; j_gene: TRBJ1-5; CDR3nt: TGTGCCAGCAGCGGGACAGGGATGCATCAGCCCCAGCATTTT; CDR3aa: CASSGTGMHQPQHF
abundance: once; len: 13; d_gene: -; v_gene: TRBV28; j_gene: TRBJ2-5; CDR3nt: TGTGCCAGCAGTTTGAGGGTCCAAGAGACCCAGTACTTC; CDR3aa: CASSLRVQETQYF
abundance: -; len: 14; d_gene: TRBD1; v_gene: TRBV5-8; j_gene: TRBJ1-2; CDR3nt: TGTGCCAGCAGTTTAGGGGACAGGAACTATGGCTACACCTTC; CDR3aa: CASSLGDRNYGYTF
abundance: -; len: 11; d_gene: -; v_gene: TRBV6-5; j_gene: TRBJ2-3; CDR3nt: TGTGCCAGCAGGGTAGGAGATACGCAGTATTTT; CDR3aa: CASRVGDTQYF
abundance: -; len: 18; d_gene: -; v_gene: TRBV18; j_gene: TRBJ1-1; CDR3nt: TGTGCCAGCTCACCCTCGATCGTCACAGACCTATCGAACACTGAAGCTTTCTTT; CDR3aa: CASSPSIVTDLSNTEAFF
abundance: once; len: 13; d_gene: -; v_gene: TRBV7-9; j_gene: TRBJ2-7; CDR3nt: TGTGCCAGCAGCTCCCGATGGGGCGACGAGCAGTACTTC; CDR3aa: CASSSRWGDEQYF
abundance: -; len: 17; d_gene: -; v_gene: TRBV13; j_gene: TRBJ1-3; CDR3nt: TGTGCCAGCAGCTTAGGCCGGGGGACCTACTCTGGAAACACCATATATTTT; CDR3aa: CASSLGRGTYSGNTIYF
abundance: once; len: 16; d_gene: -; v_gene: TRBV5-4; j_gene: TRBJ2-2; CDR3nt: TGTGCCAGCAGCTCCGCTAGTGACCGGAACACCGGGGAGCTGTTTTTT; CDR3aa: CASSSASDRNTGELFF
abundance: -; len: 12; d_gene: -; v_gene: TRBV5-5; j_gene: TRBJ2-3; CDR3nt: TGTGCCAGCAGTCGATTTGCAGATACGCAGTATTTT; CDR3aa: CASSRFADTQYF
abundance: -; len: 15; d_gene: -; v_gene: TRBV7-9; j_gene: TRBJ1-1; CDR3nt: TGTGCCAGCAGCTTAGCTGTGGGGGAGCGGACTGAAGCTTTCTTT; CDR3aa: CASSLAVGERTEAFF
abundance: -; len: 15; d_gene: TRBD1; v_gene: TRBV2; j_gene: TRBJ1-5; CDR3nt: TGTGCCAGCAGTCGGACAGGGGGGGGCAATCAGCCCCAGCATTTT; CDR3aa: CASSRTGGGNQPQHF